Listed below are T cell receptor beta chains from one sample, sequenced in a study of cytomegalovirus exposure and HLA in healthy donors. This table comes from immunoSEQ multiplex PCR, and its TCRdb copy is limited to in-frame clones, with some not included. The repertoire holds approximately 76,000 clones, about 69% seen once, with about 16% in the top ten. Sequenced: PBMCs. Source of these receptors: a woman in her forties in good health and CMV-seropositive. CDR3s include the opening cysteine and the closing phenylalanine or tryptophan. Each record gives: D gene, J gene, clone size, V gene, CDR3 protein, CDR3 DNA. A D gene is named only where the DNA matches it firmly. Expanded clones are given a class, and other clones once, few, many or no size at all.

D: TRBD1
J: TRBJ1-2
size: few
V: TRBV6-1
CDR3: CASIFTGQGFSGYTF
DNA: TGTGCCAGCATATTCACCGGACAGGGATTTAGTGGCTACACCTTC

D: TRBD1
J: TRBJ2-1
size: .
V: TRBV27
CDR3: CASSSTGTGEQFF
DNA: TGTGCCAGCAGTTCGACCGGGACAGGCGAGCAGTTCTTC

D: TRBD1
J: TRBJ2-2
size: .
V: TRBV6-6
CDR3: CAVTRDRANGELFF
DNA: TGTGCCGTAACCCGGGACAGGGCGAACGGGGAGCTGTTTTTT

D: .
J: TRBJ2-1
size: .
V: TRBV18
CDR3: CASSPPGGLIVFEQFF
DNA: TGTGCCAGCTCACCTCCGGGGGGCCTTATAGTATTTGAGCAGTTCTTC

D: TRBD2
J: TRBJ2-7
size: few
V: TRBV27
CDR3: CASRLTSGSREQYF
DNA: TGTGCCAGCAGGTTGACTAGCGGGAGCCGCGAGCAGTACTTC

D: .
J: TRBJ2-1
size: .
V: TRBV30
CDR3: CAWRRGLIPRDNEQFF
DNA: TGTGCCTGGAGAAGAGGGTTAATCCCCAGAGACAATGAGCAGTTCTTC

D: TRBD2
J: TRBJ2-7
size: few
V: TRBV10-3
CDR3: CAIMAGLAGGPYEQYF
DNA: TGTGCCATCATGGCGGGACTAGCGGGAGGGCCGTACGAGCAGTACTTC

D: TRBD1
J: TRBJ1-6
size: .
V: TRBV2
CDR3: CASSRPGDRTHYF
DNA: TGTGCCAGCAGTCGACCGGGGGACAGGACCCATTACTTT

D: .
J: TRBJ2-5
size: .
V: TRBV27
CDR3: CASSFARGRQETQYF
DNA: TGTGCCAGCAGTTTCGCCAGGGGAAGACAAGAGACCCAGTACTTC

D: TRBD2
J: TRBJ2-2
size: .
V: TRBV4-1
CDR3: CASSINPGGAGELFF
DNA: TGCGCCAGCAGCATCAACCCGGGGGGGGCCGGGGAGCTGTTTTTT

D: .
J: TRBJ1-1
size: .
V: TRBV5-5
CDR3: CASTAYRVAEAFF
DNA: TGTGCCAGCACCGCCTACAGGGTCGCTGAAGCTTTCTTT

D: .
J: TRBJ2-3
size: .
V: TRBV6-6
CDR3: CASRNRVTGWADTQYF
DNA: TGTGCCAGCAGGAATCGGGTTACAGGGTGGGCAGATACGCAGTATTTT

D: TRBD2
J: TRBJ2-1
size: .
V: TRBV4-1
CDR3: CASSQPGTTKKYNEQFF
DNA: TGCGCCAGCAGCCAACCTGGGACTACAAAGAAATACAATGAGCAGTTCTTC

D: TRBD2
J: TRBJ2-1
size: .
V: TRBV5-6
CDR3: CASSLFSGGVNEQFF
DNA: TGTGCCAGCAGCTTGTTCAGCGGGGGTGTCAATGAGCAGTTCTTC

D: .
J: TRBJ1-4
size: .
V: TRBV19
CDR3: CASSKRGTGSEKLFF
DNA: TGTGCCAGTAGTAAGCGGGGGACGGGGAGTGAAAAACTGTTTTTT

D: TRBD1
J: TRBJ2-7
size: .
V: TRBV4-1
CDR3: CASSQSAGTGAYEQYF
DNA: TGCGCCAGCAGCCAGAGCGCCGGGACAGGGGCTTACGAGCAGTACTTC

D: .
J: TRBJ1-5
size: few
V: TRBV5-8
CDR3: CASSVGVYSNQPQHF
DNA: TGTGCCAGCAGCGTGGGAGTATATAGCAATCAGCCCCAGCATTTT

D: .
J: TRBJ2-7
size: .
V: TRBV5-6
CDR3: CASSLGDSTYEQYF
DNA: TGTGCCAGCAGCTTAGGCGACAGCACCTACGAGCAGTACTTC

D: TRBD1
J: TRBJ1-6
size: .
V: TRBV30
CDR3: CAWSGQGDSPLHF
DNA: TGTGCCTGGAGTGGACAGGGGGATTCACCCCTCCACTTT

D: TRBD2
J: TRBJ2-7
size: .
V: TRBV4-1
CDR3: CASSQRSGSRYEQYF
DNA: TGCGCCAGCAGCCAACGCAGCGGGAGTAGATACGAGCAGTACTTC

D: .
J: TRBJ1-1
size: .
V: TRBV7-2
CDR3: CASSLTGGGTEAFF
DNA: TGTGCCAGCAGCCTTACGGGCGGAGGCACTGAAGCTTTCTTT

D: .
J: TRBJ1-5
size: .
V: TRBV4-2
CDR3: CASSQEGRGSKFNQPQHF
DNA: TGTGCCAGCAGCCAAGAGGGGCGGGGGTCGAAGTTCAATCAGCCCCAGCATTTT

D: .
J: TRBJ1-1
size: .
V: TRBV6-5
CDR3: CASSSPLGTEAFF
DNA: TGTGCCAGCAGTTCCCCTCTAGGCACTGAAGCTTTCTTT

D: .
J: TRBJ1-2
size: few
V: TRBV5-6
CDR3: CASSSTGGYTF
DNA: TGTGCCAGCAGCTCTACGGGTGGCTACACCTTC

D: TRBD1
J: TRBJ1-3
size: .
V: TRBV4-2
CDR3: CASSPPLGQAHSGNTIYF
DNA: TGTGCCAGCAGCCCCCCCCTTGGACAGGCACACTCTGGAAACACCATATATTTT

D: .
J: TRBJ1-1
size: .
V: TRBV7-9
CDR3: CSSSLDIFEAFF
DNA: TGTTCCAGCAGCCTGGACATTTTTGAAGCTTTCTTT

D: TRBD2
J: TRBJ2-7
size: .
V: TRBV7-2
CDR3: CASSPSGNTYEQYF
DNA: TGTGCCAGCAGCCCAAGCGGGAACACCTACGAGCAGTACTTC

D: .
J: TRBJ1-1
size: .
V: TRBV9
CDR3: CASSVGALPLNTEAFF
DNA: TGTGCCAGCAGCGTAGGGGCATTACCTTTGAACACTGAAGCTTTCTTT

D: .
J: TRBJ2-6
size: few
V: TRBV28
CDR3: CASSLIGVTGANVLTF
DNA: TGTGCCAGCAGCCTTATCGGTGTCACTGGGGCCAACGTCCTGACTTTC

D: .
J: TRBJ1-3
size: once
V: TRBV18
CDR3: CASSPWSSGNTIYF
DNA: TGTGCCAGCTCACCATGGAGCTCTGGAAACACCATATATTTT

D: .
J: TRBJ2-5
size: .
V: TRBV20-1
CDR3: CSAKPKETQYF
DNA: TGCAGTGCTAAACCTAAGGAGACCCAGTACTTC

D: .
J: TRBJ2-7
size: once
V: TRBV10-1
CDR3: CASSASSYEQYF
DNA: TGCGCCAGCAGTGCTAGCTCCTACGAGCAGTACTTC

D: .
J: TRBJ2-7
size: .
V: TRBV27
CDR3: CASSLVGAGPEEQYF
DNA: TGTGCCAGCAGTTTAGTAGGGGCTGGACCGGAGGAGCAGTACTTC

D: .
J: TRBJ1-2
size: .
V: TRBV29-1
CDR3: CSGSQDINYGYTF
DNA: TGCAGTGGGAGCCAGGATATTAACTATGGCTACACCTTC

D: .
J: TRBJ1-6
size: .
V: TRBV7-9
CDR3: CASSLTGMGNSPLHF
DNA: TGTGCCAGCAGCTTAACAGGGATGGGGAATTCACCCCTCCACTTT

D: TRBD2
J: TRBJ2-7
size: .
V: TRBV29-1
CDR3: CSAGTSEIYEQYF
DNA: TGCAGCGCCGGGACTAGCGAAATATACGAGCAGTACTTC

D: TRBD1
J: TRBJ1-1
size: .
V: TRBV5-1
CDR3: CASSLAIWDRGNTEAFF
DNA: TGCGCCAGCAGCTTGGCTATTTGGGACAGGGGGAACACTGAAGCTTTCTTT

D: .
J: TRBJ2-1
size: .
V: TRBV4-1
CDR3: CASSQVPGNTYNEQFF
DNA: TGCGCCAGCAGCCAAGTCCCAGGGAACACCTACAATGAGCAGTTCTTC

D: .
J: TRBJ2-1
size: .
V: TRBV2
CDR3: CAILGLTHLSYNEQFF
DNA: TGTGCCATCCTGGGACTCACACACCTTTCCTACAATGAGCAGTTCTTC

D: TRBD2
J: TRBJ2-1
size: .
V: TRBV7-2
CDR3: CASAHQLAGISDEQFF
DNA: TGTGCCAGCGCACATCAACTAGCGGGAATTAGCGATGAGCAGTTCTTC

D: TRBD1
J: TRBJ2-1
size: many
V: TRBV18
CDR3: CASSATQGRNEQFF
DNA: TGTGCCAGCTCAGCAACACAGGGGCGGAATGAGCAGTTCTTC

D: TRBD2
J: TRBJ2-2
size: .
V: TRBV27
CDR3: CASRPSGRVPGELFF
DNA: TGTGCCAGCCGCCCTAGCGGGAGGGTCCCCGGGGAGCTGTTTTTT

D: .
J: TRBJ2-7
size: .
V: TRBV15
CDR3: CATSREVATYEQYF
DNA: TGTGCCACCAGCAGAGAAGTCGCTACCTACGAGCAGTACTTC

D: .
J: TRBJ1-5
size: .
V: TRBV6-1
CDR3: CASIGGGVQPQHF
DNA: TGTGCCAGCATTGGGGGGGGAGTTCAGCCCCAGCATTTT

D: .
J: TRBJ1-2
size: .
V: TRBV9
CDR3: CASSTGQIGYTF
DNA: TGTGCCAGCAGCACCGGACAGATCGGCTACACCTTC

D: TRBD2
J: TRBJ2-7
size: few
V: TRBV18
CDR3: CASSPPGSASGRAFIAYEQYF
DNA: TGTGCCAGCTCACCACCGGGGTCGGCTAGCGGGAGGGCCTTTATTGCCTACGAGCAGTACTTC

D: .
J: TRBJ2-5
size: .
V: TRBV10-2
CDR3: CASMVAASRETQYF
DNA: TGCGCCAGCATGGTGGCGGCTAGTCGAGAGACCCAGTACTTC

D: .
J: TRBJ1-2
size: .
V: TRBV7-6
CDR3: CASSLVGGTNYGYTF
DNA: TGTGCCAGCAGCTTAGTCGGGGGGACAAACTATGGCTACACCTTC

D: .
J: TRBJ1-2
size: .
V: TRBV4-3
CDR3: CASSQDLNRPYGYTF
DNA: TGCGCCAGCAGCCAAGATCTAAACAGGCCTTATGGCTACACCTTC

D: TRBD1
J: TRBJ1-6
size: .
V: TRBV6-4
CDR3: CASSPGQGNSPLHF
DNA: TGTGCCAGCAGTCCCGGACAGGGGAATTCACCCCTCCACTTT

D: TRBD1
J: TRBJ1-1
size: .
V: TRBV14
CDR3: CASSRQGRNTEAFF
DNA: TGTGCCAGCAGCAGACAGGGGCGGAACACTGAAGCTTTCTTT

D: .
J: TRBJ2-5
size: .
V: TRBV5-6
CDR3: CASSFDRGGRETQYF
DNA: TGTGCCAGCAGCTTCGACAGGGGAGGGAGGGAGACCCAGTACTTC

D: .
J: TRBJ2-3
size: .
V: TRBV29-1
CDR3: CSVEWGQGSEYF
DNA: .

D: TRBD1
J: TRBJ2-6
size: once
V: TRBV7-8
CDR3: CASSSSRTGWGSGANVLTF
DNA: TGTGCCAGCAGCTCCTCCCGGACAGGGTGGGGATCTGGGGCCAACGTCCTGACTTTC

D: .
J: TRBJ2-7
size: once
V: TRBV7-9
CDR3: CASSLELRVEEQYF
DNA: TGTGCCAGCAGCTTAGAGCTCAGGGTGGAAGAGCAGTACTTC